This T cell receptor (beta chain) was identified in a study of blood T cell repertoires in COVID-19. Repertoires were generated with immunoSEQ multiplex PCR, while TCRdb's copy carries only in-frame clones and drops some. The sample has roughly 250,000 clones; 75% to 90% are singletons. The CDR3 has 13 amino acids. V dropped 1 base and J dropped 4 bases, with 5 bases sitting between them. Germline values: CDR1 MGHRA, CDR2 YSYEKL. The specimen was PBMCs or T cells enriched from blood (not recorded which). This sequence joins TRBV4-1 and TRBJ1-3, with D unresolved. The receptor comes from a woman younger than 30 who had recovered from COVID-19. CDR3 amino acids: CASSQGSGNTIYF. The CDR3 region has the DNA TGCGCCAGCAGCCAAGGTAGCGGAAACACCATATATTTT.